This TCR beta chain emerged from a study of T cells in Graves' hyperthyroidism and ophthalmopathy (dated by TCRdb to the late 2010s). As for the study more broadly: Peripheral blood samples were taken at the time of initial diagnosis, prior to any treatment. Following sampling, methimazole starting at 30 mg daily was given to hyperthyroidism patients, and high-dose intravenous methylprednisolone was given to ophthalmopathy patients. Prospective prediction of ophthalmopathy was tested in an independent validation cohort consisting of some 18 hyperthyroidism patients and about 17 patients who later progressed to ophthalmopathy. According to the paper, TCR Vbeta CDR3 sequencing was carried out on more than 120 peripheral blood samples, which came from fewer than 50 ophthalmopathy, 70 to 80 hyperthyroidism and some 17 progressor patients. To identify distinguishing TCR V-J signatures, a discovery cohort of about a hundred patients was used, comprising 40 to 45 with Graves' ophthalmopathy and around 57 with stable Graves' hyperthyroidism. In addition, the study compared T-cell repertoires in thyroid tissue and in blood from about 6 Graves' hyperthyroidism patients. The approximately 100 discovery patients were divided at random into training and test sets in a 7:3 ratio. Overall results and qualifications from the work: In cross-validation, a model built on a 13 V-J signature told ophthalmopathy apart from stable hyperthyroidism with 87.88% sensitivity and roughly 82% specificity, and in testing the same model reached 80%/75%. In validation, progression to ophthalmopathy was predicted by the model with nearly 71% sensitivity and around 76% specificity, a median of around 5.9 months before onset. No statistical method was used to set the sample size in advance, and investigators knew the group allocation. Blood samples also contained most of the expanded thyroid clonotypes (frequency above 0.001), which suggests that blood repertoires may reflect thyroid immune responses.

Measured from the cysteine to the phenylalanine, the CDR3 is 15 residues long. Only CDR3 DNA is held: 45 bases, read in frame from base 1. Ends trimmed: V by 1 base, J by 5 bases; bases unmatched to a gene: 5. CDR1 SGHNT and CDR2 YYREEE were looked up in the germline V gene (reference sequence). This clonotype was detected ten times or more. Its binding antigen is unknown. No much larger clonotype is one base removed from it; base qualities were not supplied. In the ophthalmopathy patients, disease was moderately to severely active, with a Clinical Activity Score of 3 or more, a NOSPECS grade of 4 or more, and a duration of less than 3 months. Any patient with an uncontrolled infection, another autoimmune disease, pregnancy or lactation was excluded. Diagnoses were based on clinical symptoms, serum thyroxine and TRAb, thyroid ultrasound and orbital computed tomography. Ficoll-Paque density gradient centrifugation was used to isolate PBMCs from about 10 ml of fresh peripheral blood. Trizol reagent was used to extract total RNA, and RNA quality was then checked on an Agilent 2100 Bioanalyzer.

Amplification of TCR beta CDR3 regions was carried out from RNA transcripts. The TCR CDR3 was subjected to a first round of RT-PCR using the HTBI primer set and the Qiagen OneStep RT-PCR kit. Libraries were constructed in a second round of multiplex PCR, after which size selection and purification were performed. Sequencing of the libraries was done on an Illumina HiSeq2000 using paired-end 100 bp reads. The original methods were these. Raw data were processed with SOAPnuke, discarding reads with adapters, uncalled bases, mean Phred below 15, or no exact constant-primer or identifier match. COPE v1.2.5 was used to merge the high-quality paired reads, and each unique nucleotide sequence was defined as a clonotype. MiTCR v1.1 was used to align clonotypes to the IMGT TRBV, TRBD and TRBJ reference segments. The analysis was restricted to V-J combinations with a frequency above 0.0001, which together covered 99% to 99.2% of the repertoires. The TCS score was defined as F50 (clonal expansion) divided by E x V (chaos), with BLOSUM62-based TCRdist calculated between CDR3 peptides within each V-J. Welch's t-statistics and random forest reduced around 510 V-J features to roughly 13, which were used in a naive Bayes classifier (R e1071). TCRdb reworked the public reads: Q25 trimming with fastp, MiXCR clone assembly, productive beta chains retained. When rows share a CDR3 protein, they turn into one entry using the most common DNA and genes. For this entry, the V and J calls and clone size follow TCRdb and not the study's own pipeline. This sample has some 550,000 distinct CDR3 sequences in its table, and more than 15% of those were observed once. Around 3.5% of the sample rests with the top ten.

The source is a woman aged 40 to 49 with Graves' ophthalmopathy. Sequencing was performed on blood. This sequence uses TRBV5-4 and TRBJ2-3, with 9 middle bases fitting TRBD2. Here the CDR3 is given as CASSLWGLAGDTQYF. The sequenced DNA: TGTGCCAGCAGCTTGTGGGGACTAGCAGGAGATACGCAGTATTTT.